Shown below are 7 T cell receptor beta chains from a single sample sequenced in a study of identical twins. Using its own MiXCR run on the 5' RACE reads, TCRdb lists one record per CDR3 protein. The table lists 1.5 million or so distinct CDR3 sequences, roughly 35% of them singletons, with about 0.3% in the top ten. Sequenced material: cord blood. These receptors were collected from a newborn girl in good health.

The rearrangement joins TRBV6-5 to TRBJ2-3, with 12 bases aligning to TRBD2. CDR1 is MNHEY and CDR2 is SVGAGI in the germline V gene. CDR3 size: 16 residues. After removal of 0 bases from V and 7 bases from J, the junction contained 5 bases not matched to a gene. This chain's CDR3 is CASSYSPTSGRHTQYF. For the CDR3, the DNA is TGTGCCAGCAGTTACTCCCCGACTAGCGGGAGACATACGCAGTATTTT.

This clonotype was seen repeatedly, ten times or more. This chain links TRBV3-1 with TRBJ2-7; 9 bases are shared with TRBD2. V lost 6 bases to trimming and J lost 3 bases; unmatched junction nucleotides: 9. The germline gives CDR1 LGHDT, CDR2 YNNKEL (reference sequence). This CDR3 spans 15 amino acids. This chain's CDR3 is CASSPGLAQSYEQYF. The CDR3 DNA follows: TGTGCCAGCAGTCCCGGACTAGCGCAAAGCTACGAGCAGTACTTC.

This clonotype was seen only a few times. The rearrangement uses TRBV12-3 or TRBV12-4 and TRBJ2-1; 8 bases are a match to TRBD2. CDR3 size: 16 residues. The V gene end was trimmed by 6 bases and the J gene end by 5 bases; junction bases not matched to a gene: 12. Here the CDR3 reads CASRPRSGTADNEQFF. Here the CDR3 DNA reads TGTGCCAGCAGACCACGTAGCGGGACCGCCGACAATGAGCAGTTCTTC.

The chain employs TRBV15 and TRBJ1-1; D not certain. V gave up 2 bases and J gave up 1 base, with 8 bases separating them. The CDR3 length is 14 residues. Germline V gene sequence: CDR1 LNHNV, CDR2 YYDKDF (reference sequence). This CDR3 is CATSRPVQNTEAFF. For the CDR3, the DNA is TGTGCCACCAGCAGACCGGTACAGAACACTGAAGCTTTCTTT.

CDR3 bases: TGTGCCAGCAGCCTAATCGGGACAAAAAATGAAAAACTGTTTTTT. Translated, it gives CASSLIGTKNEKLFF. V and J are TRBV7-2 and TRBJ1-4; D may be TRBD1 (6 bases). Germline values: CDR1 SGHTA, CDR2 FQGNSA. CDR3 length: 15 residues. Trimming left V 5 bases short and J 5 bases short, with 15 bases between.

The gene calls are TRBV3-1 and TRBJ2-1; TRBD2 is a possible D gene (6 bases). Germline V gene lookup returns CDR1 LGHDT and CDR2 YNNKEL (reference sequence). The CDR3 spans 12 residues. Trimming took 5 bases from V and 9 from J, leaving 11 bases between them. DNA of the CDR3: TGTGCCAGCAGCGCGGGGCGCGTTGAGCAGTTCTTC. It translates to CASSAGRVEQFF.

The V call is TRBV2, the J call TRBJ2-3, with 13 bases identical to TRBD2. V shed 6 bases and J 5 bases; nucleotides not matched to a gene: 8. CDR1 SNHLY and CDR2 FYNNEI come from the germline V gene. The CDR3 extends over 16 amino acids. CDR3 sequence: CASSLTSGGAIDTQYF. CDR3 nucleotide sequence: TGTGCCAGCAGCCTAACTAGCGGGGGGGCCATAGATACGCAGTATTTT.